Listed below are T cell receptor beta chains from one sample, sequenced in a study of CD8 T cells in Susac syndrome. TCRdb used MiXCR to reprocess the immunoSEQ multiplex PCR reads, holding one entry per CDR3 protein. The repertoire holds 95,000 to 150,000 distinct CDR3 sequences, with about 94% as singletons. The sequencing input was CD4+ T cells from PBMCs. Receptor source: a human donor in good health. Each CDR3 is given with its conserved first and last residue. The order of the fields is D gene, J gene, clone size, V gene, CDR3 DNA, CDR3 protein. A D gene is named only where the DNA matches it firmly. Not all rows give a size; the values are once, few, many and, for expanded clones, a class.

NA	TRBJ1-2	NA	TRBV12-3/TRBV12-4	TGTGCCAGCAACCTAAGGGGAGCTAACTATGGCTACACCTTC	CASNLRGANYGYTF
TRBD2	TRBJ2-5	NA	TRBV6-1	TGTGCCAGCGGCGTTAGCGGGAGAGGGGAGACCCAGTACTTC	CASGVSGRGETQYF
NA	TRBJ1-1	NA	TRBV4-1	TGCGCCAGCAGCCTACAAAGGATTAGGCAGTTACGGGTGAACACTGAAGCTTTCTTT	CASSLQRIRQLRVNTEAFF
NA	TRBJ2-1	NA	TRBV7-9	TGTGCCAGCAGCTTAGGGGCTAGGGATGAGCAGTTCTTC	CASSLGARDEQFF
TRBD1	TRBJ1-4	NA	TRBV4-1	TGCGCCAGTCGGGGGATGGGGACAGGTGAAGAAAAACTGTTTTTT	CASRGMGTGEEKLFF
NA	TRBJ2-7	NA	TRBV29-1	TGCAGCGTTTTTTTCGGCGCGGAGGCCAGCTCCTACGAGCAGTACTTC	CSVFFGAEASSYEQYF
NA	TRBJ2-7	few	TRBV5-6	TGTGCCAGCAGCTTGGAGGCTAGCGACTACGAGCAGTACTTC	CASSLEASDYEQYF
TRBD2	TRBJ2-5	NA	TRBV29-1	TGCAGCGTTGATTACGGGAGGCTGGAGACCCAGTACTTC	CSVDYGRLETQYF
NA	TRBJ1-3	NA	TRBV29-1	TGCAGCGTTGACCTCAGGGGAACTACTGGAAACACCATATATTTT	CSVDLRGTTGNTIYF
NA	TRBJ1-4	once	TRBV6-1	TGTGCCAGCATCGGGGGAAGGGTCGCAACTAATGAAAAACTGTTTTTT	CASIGGRVATNEKLFF
TRBD1	TRBJ2-5	few	TRBV5-6	TGTGCCAGCAGCTTCAGGGGGCAAGAGACCCAGTACTTC	CASSFRGQETQYF
NA	TRBJ2-4	NA	TRBV4-2	TGTGCCAGCAGCCCGGGCCAGCGCAAAAGGGGAGACATTCAGTACTTC	CASSPGQRKRGDIQYF
TRBD1	TRBJ2-3	NA	TRBV24-1	TGTGCCACCAGTGACACACAGGGGTTTGATACGCAGTATTTT	CATSDTQGFDTQYF
TRBD2	TRBJ2-7	NA	TRBV7-9	TGTGCCAGCAGCCCCGCACTAGCGGGAGGGCCGGGGGAGCAGTACTTC	CASSPALAGGPGEQYF
TRBD1	TRBJ1-2	NA	TRBV7-2	TGTGCCAGCAGCCCCCAGGGACAGGACTATGGCTACACCTTC	CASSPQGQDYGYTF
TRBD2	TRBJ2-7	once	TRBV5-1	TGCGCCAGCAGCTTCACTTTAGGCGGGAGGGCCTTATACGAGCAGTACTTC	CASSFTLGGRALYEQYF
NA	TRBJ1-1	NA	TRBV7-2	TGTGCCAGCAGCTTAGTCCCAACAGTGAACACTGAAGCTTTCTTT	CASSLVPTVNTEAFF
NA	TRBJ2-5	NA	TRBV5-4	TGTGCCAGCAGCTTGGTGGCTAGTCAAGAGACCCAGTACTTC	CASSLVASQETQYF
TRBD1	TRBJ2-1	NA	TRBV29-1	TGCAGCGCACAGGGGGGATTGAGGAATGAGCAGTTCTTC	CSAQGGLRNEQFF
TRBD2	TRBJ2-7	NA	TRBV20-1	TGCAGTGCGTTAGCTAGCGGGAGAGGGGAGCAGTACTTC	CSALASGRGEQYF
TRBD2	TRBJ2-3	NA	TRBV7-2	TGTGCCAGCAGCTCCGGGACTAGGGGTGTGCATACGCAGTATTTT	CASSSGTRGVHTQYF
NA	TRBJ2-4	NA	TRBV6-2/TRBV6-3	TGTGCCAGCACCTACCTCCCGGCCAAAAACATTCAGTACTTC	CASTYLPAKNIQYF
NA	TRBJ2-6	NA	TRBV29-1	TGCAGCGCGCTCGGGTCCCCTGGGGCCAACGTCCTGACTTTC	CSALGSPGANVLTF
NA	TRBJ2-7	NA	TRBV6-2/TRBV6-3	TGTGCCAGCAGTTACGAGGGAACTCGGTACTTC	CASSYEGTRYF